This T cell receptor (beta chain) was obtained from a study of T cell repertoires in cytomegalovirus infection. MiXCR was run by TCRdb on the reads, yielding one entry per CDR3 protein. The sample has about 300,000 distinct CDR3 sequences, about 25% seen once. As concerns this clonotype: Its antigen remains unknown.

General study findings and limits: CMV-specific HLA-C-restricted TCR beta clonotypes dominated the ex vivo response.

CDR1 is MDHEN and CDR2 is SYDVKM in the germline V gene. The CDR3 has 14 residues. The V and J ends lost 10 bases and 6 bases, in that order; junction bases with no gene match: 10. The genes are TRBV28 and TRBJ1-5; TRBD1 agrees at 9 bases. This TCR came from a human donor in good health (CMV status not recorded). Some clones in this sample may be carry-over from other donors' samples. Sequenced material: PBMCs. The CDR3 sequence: CANILGQGGQPQHF. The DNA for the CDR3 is TGTGCCAACATATTGGGACAGGGTGGTCAGCCCCAGCATTTT.